This TCR beta chain was found in a study of molecular identifiers for immune sequencing clone quantification. Whole-study results and caveats: A shared barcode on identical TCR molecules could lead to underestimated sizes for highly expanded clones. Whereas naive cells kept under 1% of molecules in clones above 20 RNA copies, such clones held over 99% in effectors.

RNA fractions of 10%, 30% or 50% and about 17,000 to 1,000,000 sorted cells were the source of naive CD8 libraries. Between the trimmed V and J ends, which lost 2 bases and 5 bases, there was a span of 16 bases. Germline CDR1 SGHVS, CDR2 FNYEAQ. The CDR3 is 15 residues long. This clonotype was detected ten times or more. Its antigen is unknown. TCRdb re-analysed the PCR reads in MiXCR, keeping a single row per CDR3 protein. The sample carries more than 450,000 distinct CDR3 sequences, around 25% recorded once. The chain links TRBV7-6 to TRBJ2-7; possible D gene TRBD2, 5 bases. The sequence came from a human donor in good health. Some libraries in this study had Jurkat cell RNA spiked in. Sequencing was done on a sample of naive CD8+ T cells from blood, with Jurkat cell RNA spiked in. The subset: FACS-sorted CD8+CD4-CCR7+CD45RA+ naive T cells. Written as DNA, the CDR3 is TGTGCCAGCAGCTTATCCGGCGGTCCCGGGGACGAGCAGTACTTC. This encodes CASSLSGGPGDEQYF.